This T cell receptor (beta chain) was found in a study of identical twins (dated by TCRdb to the mid-2010s). A note on the overall study: TCR alpha and beta repertoires from monozygotic twins, unrelated adults of various ages and cord blood were deep-sequenced to test whether fetal clonotypes persist. To rule out contamination, the twin experiments were replicated at different times with different library preparation protocols.

Beyond this particular receptor, the publication reports: In beta out-of-frame sequences, excess twin sharing was weaker, because having fewer shared sequences lowered the signal-to-noise ratio. Compared with coincidental sharing between unrelated individuals, out-of-frame TCR alpha sequences shared between twins showed an excess of sequences with low generation probability. Fewer insertions were carried by abundant cord blood beta clonotypes; a weaker similar trend was observed in young adult naive repertoires, while no such trend was observed in memory repertoires. Because the same donors could not be followed over many years, conclusions were based on cross-sectional statistical analysis. In monozygotic twins, recombination models systematically underestimated out-of-frame TCR alpha sharing, but the models matched the sharing seen between unrelated individuals. Zero-insertion analyses could be partly confounded by invariant T cells such as MAIT and iNKT, although diverse VJ usage argued against such confounding for most clonotypes.

This clonotype was recorded at least ten times. Its antigen is not yet known. It has no much larger one-base neighbor in the sample; base qualities were not kept. Every donor in the study was a healthy Caucasian. Miltenyi CD45RO+ enrichment and human naive T-cell isolation kits were used to isolate memory (CD45RO+) and naive T cells from PBMC. Library preparation used 5' RACE. The sample was run on an Illumina HiSeq 2000. Template switching introduced a universal primer binding site; the final cDNA contained a unique molecular identifier, enabling accurate counting of TCR cDNA molecules. First-strand cDNA for TCR alpha and beta chains was synthesized from specific primers in the conserved constant-segment region. Each cDNA library was double barcoded, with a SMART-Mk sample barcode plus Illumina barcodes, to control for contamination. Two successive PCR steps introduced TruSeq adapter sequences along with Illumina sample barcodes. Sequencing of the TCR alpha and beta cDNA libraries was done on the Illumina HiSeq platform using custom primers. Turning to the authors' computational methods: Raw reads were processed with MiGEC to extract unique molecular identifiers, and MiXCR was used to determine CDR3 positions. Recombination models were inferred per individual with the repgenHMM and IGoR tools using an EM algorithm. The analysis of shared clonotypes was done with the tcR package in R, with sharing normalized by the product of cloneset sizes. To study raw recombination free of thymic and clonal selection effects, out-of-frame nonproductive sequences were analyzed. In TCRdb, the public reads were trimmed at Q25 with fastp and aligned with MiXCR, with productive beta chains retained. When rows share a CDR3 protein, they turn into one entry using the most common DNA and genes. V and J calls and clone size were set by TCRdb, not the authors. The sample table shows 100,000 to 110,000 distinct CDR3 sequences, and about 6% are seen once. The top ten hold approximately 12% of the sample.

Based on the germline V gene (reference sequence), the CDR1 and CDR2 sequences are DFQATT and SNEGSKA. Inclusive of the bounding cysteine and phenylalanine, the CDR3 is 14 residues long. Only CDR3 DNA remains: 42 bases, in frame from the first base. Clipping removes 4 bases from V and 8 bases from J, with 11 as the unmatched junction base count. The receptor chain draws on TRBV20-1 and TRBJ1-2; 9 central nucleotides agree with TRBD1. Sequencing input: memory T cells sorted from blood. The sample's cell subset or site label, in plain terms: CD45RO+ enriched T cells. This clonotype originated in a woman aged 45-65 years in good health. The bases read TGCAGTGCTACTGCGGGACAGGGTTATATGGGCTACACCTTC. Its translation reads: CSATAGQGYMGYTF.